Following are 28 T cell receptor beta chains from one sample sequenced in a study of blood T cells in healthy people across ages (dated by TCRdb to between 2014 and 2017). The library was generated by 5' RACE. Instrument on record: Illumina HiSeq 2500. The second PCR ran for about 6 to 12 cycles and used a J-beta primer mix along with a sample-barcoded 5' primer. TCRdb handled the public reads itself, with Q25 trimming in fastp and clone calling in MiXCR, and kept productive beta chains. Merged by CDR3 protein, the rows form single entries marked with the most common genes and DNA. The sample table contains a few hundred thousand distinct CDR3 sequences; only one count was recorded for 27% of them. Roughly 18% of the sample goes to the ten largest clones. Sequencing used blood. Source of these receptors: a woman between 70 and 85 years old in good health.

As to this clonotype: One end of the junction is discordant with germline, which a read error may explain. The CDR3 coding sequence is TGTGCCAGCAGTTACCAAACACCGGAGCTATATGGCTACGCCTTC. It translates to CASSYQTPELYGYAF. The rearrangement joins TRBV6-5 to TRBJ1-2; D uncertain. Germline V gene lookup returns CDR1 MNHEY and CDR2 SVGAGI. This CDR3 is 15 amino acids long.

This clonotype was counted a few times. This may come from a read error, since a much larger clone is one base off. The chain links TRBV27 to TRBJ2-3, with 10 nucleotides matching TRBD2. Germline V gene sequence: CDR1 MNHEY, CDR2 SMNVEV (reference sequence). The CDR3 sequence is 16 residues long. The V and J ends lost 5 bases and 4 bases, in that order; junction bases with no gene match: 9. CDR3: CASSLLAGATADTQYF. The CDR3 coding sequence is TGTGCCAGCAGTCTGCTAGCGGGGGCCACCGCAGATACGCAGTATTTT.

The chain has TRBV7-8 and TRBJ2-1; D may be TRBD1 (5 bases). Germline lookup yields CDR1 SGHVS and CDR2 FQNEAQ. V was trimmed by 6 bases and J by 4 bases, leaving 16 bases between them. The CDR3 covers 15 residues. CDR3 in amino acids: CASSFHPGYYNEQFF. The DNA of the CDR3 is TGTGCCAGCAGTTTTCACCCAGGGTATTACAATGAGCAGTTCTTC.

This clonotype was observed a handful of times. The chain is built from TRBV5-1 and TRBJ2-1; 7 bases are a match to TRBD1. CDR3 size: 15 residues. V lost 2 bases, J lost 4 bases, and 6 bases stayed unmatched. Germline values: CDR1 SGHRS, CDR2 YFSETQ. CDR3 coding DNA: TGCGCCAGCAGCTTTCAGGGGGAGAATTACAATGAGCAGTTCTTC. Its protein product is CASSFQGENYNEQFF.

This clonotype was counted only a few times. The chain carries TRBV7-3 and TRBJ2-6; D gene unclear. There are 16 residues in the CDR3. Germline V gene data show CDR1 as SGHTA and CDR2 as FQGTGA. Trimming removed 0 bases from V and 0 bases from J, with 6 bases in between. The CDR3 region is CASSLTGSSGANVLTF. The CDR3 DNA sequence: TGTGCCAGCAGCTTAACAGGCAGCTCTGGGGCCAACGTCCTGACTTTC.

Turning to this clonotype: Given a much more abundant clone one base away, this may be a read error. As the CDR3 is not closed by the conserved phenylalanine or tryptophan, this likely results from a read error. The gene calls are TRBV5-5 and TRBJ2-5, with D possibly matching TRBD2 (6 bases). The CDR3 totals 16 residues. V dropped 0 bases and J dropped 3 bases, with 15 bases sitting between them. Germline V gene data show CDR1 as SGHKS and CDR2 as YYEKEE (reference sequence). The CDR3 DNA is TGTGCCAGCAGCTTGGGGAGACTAGGCGGAAAAGAGACCCAGTACCTC. Translated, it gives CASSLGRLGGKETQYL.

The V and J genes are TRBV4-3 and TRBJ2-6; D uncertain. Trimming took off 0 bases at V and 0 bases at J, with 9 bases between the two ends. The CDR3 sequence is 17 residues long. Germline-derived CDR1 and CDR2 are LGHNA and YSLEER. CDR3 sequence: CASSQEPHDSGANVLTF. The CDR3 region has the DNA TGCGCCAGCAGCCAAGAGCCCCACGACTCTGGGGCCAACGTCCTGACTTTC.

V usage is TRBV4-2 and J usage is TRBJ1-1; 7 bases match TRBD1. This CDR3 is built from 15 residues. CDR1 is LGHNA, CDR2 YNFKEQ, per germline. J lost 4 bases, V lost 0 bases, and 5 bases had no gene match. CDR3 coding DNA: TGTGCCAGCAGCCAAGAGACAGGGAAGGGCACTGAAGCTTTCTTT. It yields the protein CASSQETGKGTEAFF.

The chain carries TRBV5-6 and TRBJ2-2; D may correspond to TRBD1 or TRBD2 (5 bases each). Germline CDR1 SGHDT, CDR2 YYEEEE. The V gene lost 4 bases and the J gene lost 3 bases, with 13 bases spanning the gap. This CDR3 contains 15 residues. CDR3 residues: CASSLGASYTGELFF. The CDR3 nucleotides read TGTGCCAGCAGCCTCGGGGCAAGTTACACCGGGGAGCTGTTTTTT. The whole variable domain, remainder taken from reference TRBV5-6 and TRBJ2-2, is DAGVTQSPTHLIKTRGQQVTLRCSPKSGHDTVSWYQQALGQGPQFIFQYYEEEERQRGNFPDRFSGHQFPNYSSELNVNALLLGDSALYLCASSLGASYTGELFFGEGSRLTVL.

CDR3 amino acids: CSARPGHFYEQYF. CDR3 DNA sequence: TGCAGTGCTAGACCGGGACACTTCTACGAGCAGTACTTC. This chain connects TRBV20-1 to TRBJ2-7; a possible D gene is TRBD1 (6 bases). CDR1 is DFQATT, CDR2 SNEGSKA, per germline (reference sequence). The CDR3 totals 13 residues. Trimming took 2 bases from V and 3 from J, leaving 11 bases between them.

This clonotype was recorded a few times. This rearrangement joins TRBV7-2 to TRBJ2-1; 8 bases line up with TRBD2. Germline lookup yields CDR1 SGHTA and CDR2 FQGNSA. This CDR3 spans 14 amino acids. V was clipped by 5 bases and J by 16 bases; unmatched bases: 16. CDR3 amino acids: CASSPTSSGTSLFF. The DNA for the CDR3 is TGTGCCAGCAGCCCCACAAGTTCCGGGACTAGTTTATTCTTC.

The chain has TRBV5-5 and TRBJ1-4; D call uncertain. The germline gives CDR1 SGHKS, CDR2 YYEKEE (reference sequence). The ends were cut back, 3 bases at V and 1 base at J, with 10 bases in the middle. The CDR3 is made up of 15 amino acids. CDR3 sequence: CASSYTGVTNEKLFF. In DNA form, the CDR3 reads TGTGCCAGCAGCTACACCGGGGTAACTAATGAAAAACTGTTTTTT.

This clonotype was found a few times. The rearrangement uses TRBV7-3 and TRBJ2-2, with 8 bases matching TRBD2. The junction had 11 bases not matched to a gene; V was cut back by 3 bases and J by 5 bases. Germline values: CDR1 SGHTA, CDR2 FQGTGA. The CDR3 extends over 17 amino acids. The CDR3 nucleotides read TGTGCCAGCAGCTTCCCCCTAGGAAGCGGGGGAACCGGGGAGCTGTTTTTT. It codes for CASSFPLGSGGTGELFF.

V and J are TRBV20-1 and TRBJ2-3; D possibly matches TRBD1 or TRBD2 (5 bases each). The germline gives CDR1 DFQATT, CDR2 SNEGSKA (reference sequence). This CDR3 spans 15 amino acids. V was clipped by 0 bases and J by 2 bases, with 12 bases between them. The CDR3 loop reads CSARDRGGNTDTQYF. The CDR3 nucleotides are TGCAGTGCTAGAGATCGGGGCGGAAACACAGATACGCAGTATTTT.

Only a few counts were recorded for this clonotype. The chain is built from TRBV9 and TRBJ2-7, with TRBD2 matching 7 bases. There are 15 residues in the CDR3. CDR1 and CDR2 (germline): SGDLS, YYNGEE. V lost 0 bases and J lost 3; bases outside the gene matches: 6. CDR3 DNA: TGTGCCAGCAGCGTAGGGGGGACTATAGACTACGAGCAGTACTTC. It specifies CASSVGGTIDYEQYF.

This chain uses TRBV7-2 with TRBJ1-2; TRBD1 is a possible D gene (5 bases). In germline, CDR1 is SGHTA, CDR2 FQGNSA. V lost 1 base to trimming and J lost 8 bases, with 11 bases between them. The CDR3 spans 13 residues. CDR3 DNA: TGTGCCAGCAGCTTAGAGCGCGAGGGGGGCTACACCTTC. Protein sequence: CASSLEREGGYTF.

The V and J genes are TRBV5-1 and TRBJ2-5; D ambiguous. V lost 4 bases and J lost 5, with 9 bases in between. Per germline, CDR1 SGHRS and CDR2 YFSETQ. The CDR3 has 12 residues. CDR3 sequence reads: CASSAVRETQYF. The DNA of the CDR3 is TGCGCCAGCAGCGCGGTTAGGGAGACCCAGTACTTC.

The chain links TRBV7-2 to TRBJ1-1, with no clear D. CDR1 and CDR2 (germline): SGHTA, FQGNSA. The V end was cut by 3 bases, the J end by 5 bases, with 19 bases between. This CDR3 has 16 residues. The CDR3 protein is CASSFDWSASVTEAFF. CDR3 nucleotides: TGTGCCAGCAGCTTTGATTGGAGCGCCTCCGTGACTGAAGCTTTCTTT.

The V and J genes are TRBV5-6 and TRBJ1-2; TRBD1 matches at 7 bases. The CDR3 has 14 residues. The germline V gene encodes CDR1 SGHDT and CDR2 YYEEEE. The junction had 8 bases not matched to a gene; V was cut back by 3 bases and J by 6 bases. CDR3 nucleotides: TGTGCCAGCAGCTGGGGGAGGGGGCTTGATGGCTACACCTTC. It encodes CASSWGRGLDGYTF.

The sample holds many counts of this clonotype. The rearrangement links TRBV6-6 to TRBJ1-1; 10 bases fit TRBD1. The CDR3 has 14 amino acids. The germline V gene has CDR1 MNHNY and CDR2 SVGAGI (reference sequence). With V trimmed by 6 bases and J by 5 bases, 6 bases remained unmatched. CDR3 amino acids: CASSRQGARTEAFF. For the CDR3, the DNA is TGTGCCAGCAGCCGACAGGGGGCTCGGACTGAAGCTTTCTTT.

This clonotype has only a few counts. This chain connects TRBV5-1 to TRBJ1-1, with a weak D call TRBD1 (6 bases). Trimming took 4 bases from V and 7 from J, leaving 17 bases between them. The V gene's germline CDR1 is SGHRS and CDR2 YFSETQ. There are 14 residues in the CDR3. The CDR3 DNA follows: TGCGCCAGCAGCGGATGGGGGGAACAGGGTGAAGCTTTCTTT. As protein: CASSGWGEQGEAFF. The variable domain in full, with the rest retrieved from reference TRBV5-1 and TRBJ1-1, is KAGVTQTPRYLIKTRGQQVTLSCSPISGHRSVSWYQQTPGQGLQFLFEYFSETQRNKGNFPGRFSGRQFSNSRSEMNVSTLELGDSALYLCASSGWGEQGEAFFGQGTRLTVV.

This clonotype was seen many times. This chain uses TRBV4-2 with TRBJ2-4; maybe TRBD1 (6 bases). Germline V gene lookup returns CDR1 LGHNA and CDR2 YNFKEQ. V lost 0 bases to trimming and J lost 8 bases, with 14 bases between them. This CDR3 is built from 15 residues. The CDR3 DNA reads TGTGCCAGCAGCCAAGATCAGCCAGGGGCGGACATTCAGTACTTC. This encodes CASSQDQPGADIQYF.

This clonotype was detected a few times. A much larger clone sits a single nucleotide away, making a read error possible. The final CDR3 position lacks the conserved phenylalanine or tryptophan, pointing to a likely read error. The chain has TRBV6-2 or TRBV6-3 and TRBJ2-5; tentatively, D is TRBD2 (5 bases). This CDR3 contains 15 residues. Germline assignment: CDR1 MNHEY and CDR2 SVGEGT. Trimming removed 4 bases from V and 5 bases from J, with 17 bases in between. CDR3 nucleotides: TGTGCCAGCAGTTCTGGGCACTACGAGCGGGAGACCCAGTACCTC. It yields the protein CASSSGHYERETQYL.

The chain combines TRBV2 with TRBJ2-6; D uncertain. Trimming took 6 bases from V and 4 from J, leaving 13 bases between them. The CDR3 length is 15 residues. In germline, CDR1 is SNHLY, CDR2 FYNNEI. In nucleotides, the CDR3 is TGTGCCAGCAGCCCCGGACCCCGGGGGGCCAACGTCCTGACTTTC. Its translation: CASSPGPRGANVLTF.

This sequence joins TRBV7-2 and TRBJ2-7; a possible D gene is TRBD2 (6 bases). This CDR3 has 14 amino acids. Per the germline V gene, CDR1 is SGHTA and CDR2 is FQGNSA. V was clipped by 4 bases and J by 5 bases, with 15 bases between them. This CDR3 reads CASSSSREADEQYF. DNA for the CDR3: TGTGCCAGCAGCTCATCTAGGGAGGCGGACGAGCAGTACTTC.

V usage is TRBV6-5 and J usage is TRBJ2-5, with TRBD2 as a possible D gene (6 bases). The J call could be wrong; TRBJ2-7 is a better fit for the DNA end. Germline V gene data show CDR1 as MNHEY and CDR2 as SVGAGI. The CDR3 runs 16 residues. In DNA, the CDR3 is TGTGCCAGCAGTTACTCGGGGTTTAGCGGAACCTACGAGCAGTACTTC. It encodes CASSYSGFSGTYEQYF.

This clonotype has only a few counts. The chain links TRBV4-2 to TRBJ1-4; possible D gene TRBD1, 5 bases. The CDR3 length is 16 residues. Trimming removed 0 bases from V and 7 bases from J, with 15 bases in between. Per germline, CDR1 LGHNA and CDR2 YNFKEQ. CDR3 residues: CASSQDLREQIEKLFF. CDR3 in DNA: TGTGCCAGCAGCCAAGATCTCAGGGAGCAAATTGAAAAACTGTTTTTT.

Concerning this clonotype: One end of the junction varies from germline; a read error may be responsible. The chain carries TRBV20-1 and TRBJ1-4; D ambiguous. Germline CDR1 DFQATT, CDR2 SNEGSKA (reference sequence). The CDR3 length is 14 residues. The CDR3 nucleotides read TGCAATGCTAGAGATCGGGAGTTTAATGAAAAACTGTTTTTT. Its translation: CNARDREFNEKLFF.